This entry lists 21 T cell receptor beta chains sequenced from one sample in a study of cytomegalovirus exposure and HLA in healthy donors (TCRdb year 2017). To prepare the library, the immunoSEQ multiplex PCR assay was applied. As stored in TCRdb, this immuneACCESS dataset retains in-frame rearrangements with V and J assigned. A fraction of the clones does not appear; measured against another copy, unresolved V genes explain less than half of the discrepancy, and the remainder lacks a known reason. For this sample the table gives more than 70,000 clones, of which 96% were detected only once. About 1.5% of the sample belongs to the ten largest clones. The sample consisted of PBMCs. The receptors derive from a man younger than 35 in good health and CMV-seropositive.

V usage is TRBV21-1 and J usage is TRBJ2-7; TRBD2 is the table's D call and was not checked against the DNA. TRBV21-1 represents a pseudogene. This CDR3 region has 20 residues. CDR3 region: CASSAGLAGLVNPSSYEQYF. CDR3 in DNA: TGTGCCAGCAGCGCAGGACTAGCGGGACTCGTGAACCCCAGCTCCTACGAGCAGTACTTC.

The rearrangement joins TRBV30 to TRBJ1-4; no reliable D call. V shed 8 bases and J shed 2 bases, with 12 bases lying between them. Per the germline V gene, CDR1 is GTSNPN and CDR2 is SVGIG (reference sequence). The CDR3 covers 13 residues. The CDR3 reads CALEGTTNEKLFF. Here the CDR3 DNA reads TGTGCCCTCGAGGGAACCACTAATGAAAAACTGTTTTTT. Together with reference TRBV30 and TRBJ1-4, the CDR3 gives the full variable domain: SQTIHQWPATLVQPVGSPLSLECTVEGTSNPNLYWYRQAAGRGLQLLFYSVGIGQISSEVPQNLSASRPQDRQFILSSKKLLLSDSGFYLCALEGTTNEKLFFGSGTQLSVL.

The chain is built from TRBV30 and TRBJ1-2; 12 bases fit TRBD1. The CDR3 has 14 amino acids. Trimming at V came to 2 bases and at J to 8 bases, leaving 6 bases not matched to a gene. Germline lookup yields CDR1 GTSNPN and CDR2 SVGIG (reference sequence). CDR3 in DNA: TGTGCCTGGAGTCCCGGGACAGGGGGCGACGGCTACACCTTC. The encoded protein is CAWSPGTGGDGYTF. Filled out from reference TRBV30 and TRBJ1-2, the complete variable domain reads SQTIHQWPATLVQPVGSPLSLECTVEGTSNPNLYWYRQAAGRGLQLLFYSVGIGQISSEVPQNLSASRPQDRQFILSSKKLLLSDSGFYLCAWSPGTGGDGYTFGSGTRLTVV.

This clone occurred once. The rearrangement joins TRBV30 to TRBJ2-5, with 12 positions matching TRBD2. V shed 0 bases and J 7 bases; nucleotides not matched to a gene: 9. The CDR3 is 16 residues long. The germline V gene has CDR1 GTSNPN and CDR2 SVGIG (reference sequence). CDR3 DNA sequence: TGTGCCTGGAGTGTACGTGGACTAGCGGGATCGGCGACCCAGTACTTC. It specifies CAWSVRGLAGSATQYF.

J is TRBJ1-2 and V is TRBV28, with 9 bases identical to TRBD1. Germline V gene sequence: CDR1 MDHEN, CDR2 SYDVKM. The CDR3 sequence is 13 residues long. Unmatched junction bases numbered 6, after V lost 8 bases and J lost 5 bases. The CDR3 loop is CASATGGSYGYTF. CDR3 DNA sequence: TGTGCCAGCGCGACAGGGGGGTCGTATGGCTACACCTTC.

As DNA, the CDR3 is TGCAGCGTTACCCGACAGTCCGGGGAGCTGTTTTTT. Residues: CSVTRQSGELFF. The chain employs TRBV29-1 and TRBJ2-2, with D perhaps TRBD1 (5 bases). Trimming took off 5 bases at V and 6 bases at J, with 10 bases between the two ends. Germline V gene lookup returns CDR1 SQVTM and CDR2 ANQGSEA. The CDR3 sequence is 12 residues long.

The chain joins TRBV28 to TRBJ2-7; 9 nucleotides align to TRBD2. The CDR3 length is 13 residues. CDR1 MDHEN and CDR2 SYDVKM come from the germline V gene. J lost 4 bases, V lost 7 bases, and 5 bases had no gene match. CDR3 DNA sequence: TGTGCCAGCACTAGCGGGGCGGGGTACGAGCAGTACTTC. Amino acids: CASTSGAGYEQYF.

In its sample, this clone was seen once. The rearrangement uses TRBV11-3 and TRBJ2-3; 7 bases match TRBD1. Germline CDR1 reads SGHNT; CDR2 reads YENEEA. The CDR3 spans 15 residues. With V trimmed by 3 bases and J by 3 bases, 6 bases remained unmatched. This CDR3 is CASSLGRGRTDTQYF. The CDR3 DNA follows: TGTGCCAGCAGCTTGGGAAGGGGGCGTACAGATACGCAGTATTTT.

The chain has TRBV7-9 and TRBJ1-4, with a weak D call TRBD1 (5 bases). The CDR3 is 15 residues long. Trimming stripped 4 bases from V and 8 bases from J, with 17 bases between. Per germline, CDR1 SEHNR and CDR2 FQNEAQ (reference sequence). The CDR3 loop is CASSSNIGEGEKLFF. The CDR3 region has the DNA TGTGCCAGCAGCTCTAATATCGGGGAGGGGGAAAAACTGTTTTTT.

The V and J genes are TRBV7-2 and TRBJ2-3; 8 bases line up with TRBD2. Germline V gene data show CDR1 as SGHTA and CDR2 as FQGNSA. The CDR3 is 19 residues long. V was pared by 6 bases and J by 2 bases, with 19 bases of the junction left unmatched. The CDR3 loop reads CASSSSGTRWSGVTDTQYF. CDR3 nucleotide sequence: TGTGCCAGCAGTTCTTCCGGGACTAGGTGGAGTGGAGTCACAGATACGCAGTATTTT.

This clone has only one observation. V usage is TRBV7-2 and J usage is TRBJ2-3; TRBD1 aligns across 7 bases. From germline, CDR1 is SGHTA and CDR2 FQGNSA. The CDR3 is 12 amino acids. J lost 8 bases, V lost 5 bases, and 4 bases had no gene match. The CDR3 DNA reads as TGTGCCAGCAGCCTACAGGGGCCTACGCAGTATTTT. Translation gives CASSLQGPTQYF.

The chain joins TRBV14 to TRBJ1-1; 9 bases align to TRBD1. V was clipped by 3 bases and J by 6 bases; unmatched bases: 8. The CDR3 runs to 15 residues. Germline CDR1 and CDR2: SGHDN and FVKESK. CDR3 DNA: TGTGCCAGCAGCCAGGCCTGGGACAGGGACGCTGAAGCTTTCTTT. It is translated as CASSQAWDRDAEAFF. The full variable domain, completed using reference TRBV14 and TRBJ1-1, is EAGVTQFPSHSVIEKGQTVTLRCDPISGHDNLYWYRRVMGKEIKFLLHFVKESKQDESGMPNNRFLAERTGGTYSTLKVQPAELEDSGVYFCASSQAWDRDAEAFFGQGTRLTVV.

The chain has TRBV2 and TRBJ1-5; 8 bases are a match to TRBD1. The V gene's germline CDR1 is SNHLY and CDR2 FYNNEI. Trimming took 6 bases from V and 6 from J; bases not matched to a gene: 7. This CDR3 has 14 amino acids. CDR3 loop: CASRGTGLSQPQHF. The DNA for the CDR3 is TGTGCCAGCAGAGGGACAGGCCTGAGTCAGCCCCAGCATTTT.

On this clone itself: This same CDR3 is encoded by further DNA sequences in the sample. The CDR3 bases are TGTGCCTGGAGTGTCCCCCCGGGACAGATAGAGCAGTACTTC. It translates to CAWSVPPGQIEQYF. The chain is built from TRBV30 and TRBJ2-7, with TRBD1 matching 7 bases. V shed 0 bases, J shed 7 bases, and the junction held 9 bases outside the gene matches. Per germline, CDR1 GTSNPN and CDR2 SVGIG (reference sequence). The CDR3 has 14 amino acids.

The sample holds one count of this clone. J is TRBJ2-1 and V is TRBV28; 11 bases map to TRBD2. Germline V gene lookup returns CDR1 MDHEN and CDR2 SYDVKM. CDR3 length equals 12 residues. The CDR3 sequence is CASGRDGNEQFF. Written as DNA, the CDR3 is TGTGCTAGCGGGAGGGACGGGAATGAGCAGTTCTTC.

A word on this clone: One junction end does not reproduce the germline sequence, and a read error may be involved. The genes are TRBV30 and TRBJ2-4, with TRBD2 matching 7 bases. Germline CDR1 and CDR2: GTSNPN and SVGIG (reference sequence). The CDR3 is 12 amino acids. CDR3 sequence: CARSGTKNIQYF. The CDR3 coding sequence is TGTGCCCGGAGCGGGACCAAAAACATTCAGTACTTC.

This sequence joins TRBV19 and TRBJ1-1, with TRBD1 identical over 7 bases. CDR1 is LNHDA and CDR2 is SQIVND in the germline V gene (reference sequence). V lost 5 bases and J lost 3; bases outside the gene matches: 6. This CDR3 is built from 14 residues. CDR3 bases: TGTGCCAGTAGTTTAAATGACAGGGACACTGAAGCTTTCTTT. This gives the protein CASSLNDRDTEAFF.

The chain combines TRBV10-3 with TRBJ2-7; TRBD2 aligns across 10 bases. The CDR3 totals 14 residues. Per germline, CDR1 ENHRY and CDR2 SYGVKD. V dropped 2 bases and J dropped 3; count of bases not matched to a gene: 1. CDR3 residues: CAISEGTSDYEQYF. CDR3 coding DNA: TGTGCCATCAGTGAGGGGACTAGCGACTACGAGCAGTACTTC.

The CDR3 protein is CASSPEGQYNEQFF. The DNA for the CDR3 is TGTGCCAGCAGCCCGGAGGGACAGTACAATGAGCAGTTCTTC. This chain connects TRBV7-9 to TRBJ2-1, with a tentative D call TRBD1 (7 bases). V was pared by 5 bases and J by 4 bases, with 12 bases between. Germline V CDR1 and CDR2: SEHNR, FQNEAQ (reference sequence). CDR3 size: 14 residues.

The chain links TRBV6-6 to TRBJ2-1; the match to TRBD1 covers 8 bases. The CDR3 has 14 residues. The junction had 6 bases not matched to a gene; V was cut back by 4 bases and J by 7 bases. Looked up from germline, CDR1 is MNHNY and CDR2 is SVGAGI (reference sequence). The CDR3 spells CASSSGQGGNEQFF. DNA of the CDR3: TGTGCCAGCAGTTCCGGACAGGGTGGGAATGAGCAGTTCTTC.

The chain is built from TRBV14 and TRBJ2-7, with 9 bases matching TRBD1. The germline gives CDR1 SGHDN, CDR2 FVKESK. V dropped 5 bases and J dropped 3; count of bases not matched to a gene: 8. CDR3 length: 15 residues. CDR3 in amino acids: CASSTRQGEVYEQYF. In DNA, the CDR3 is TGTGCCAGCAGCACTCGACAGGGGGAGGTCTACGAGCAGTACTTC.